The 18 T cell receptor beta chains reported below all come from one sample, sequenced in a study of blood T cell repertoires in COVID-19. Measured with immunoSEQ multiplex PCR; TCRdb has only the in-frame clones, and not every one. The sample carries around 220,000 clones, 70% to 90% recorded once. The sequencing input was peripheral blood. The receptors were sampled from a woman in her forties or fifties with acute or convalescent COVID-19.

The chain uses TRBV18 and TRBJ2-7, with D tentatively TRBD1 (6 bases). V was trimmed by 2 bases and J by 7 bases, leaving 12 bases between them. Germline V gene data show CDR1 as KGHSH and CDR2 as LQKENI. This CDR3 is 13 amino acids long. DNA of the CDR3: TGTGCCAGCTCACCAATGGGGGCGTGGGAGCAGTACTTC. Amino acid sequence: CASSPMGAWEQYF.

This clone was observed a handful of times. The chain has TRBV11-3 and TRBJ1-2, with D possibly being TRBD1 (6 bases). V lost 8 bases to trimming and J lost 6 bases, with 25 bases between them. Germline assignment: CDR1 SGHNT and CDR2 YENEEA. CDR3 size: 16 residues. The CDR3 DNA reads as TGTGCCAGCCCCCGGGACAAGGTAACCCCCGGTGATGGCTACACCTTC. Translated: CASPRDKVTPGDGYTF.

There are a few counts of this clone. The chain employs TRBV7-2 and TRBJ2-7; D may be TRBD1 (6 bases). Trimming left V 0 bases short and J 3 bases short, with 12 bases between. The CDR3 has 15 amino acids. CDR1 and CDR2 from the germline V gene are SGHTA and FQGNSA. The CDR3 reads CASSLAGQPSYEQYF. In nucleotides, the CDR3 is TGTGCCAGCAGCTTAGCGGGACAACCAAGCTACGAGCAGTACTTC.

This clone was seen a single time. The chain is built from TRBV21-1 and TRBJ1-5; TRBD1, as called in the table, went unchecked against the DNA. TRBV21-1 is shown as a pseudogene. The CDR3 is 18 amino acids. CDR3 sequence (DNA): TGTGCCAGCAGCCCCACAGGGACAGCTCAGTATAGCAATCAGCCCCAGCATTTT. Its translation: CASSPTGTAQYSNQPQHF.

The chain uses TRBV2 and TRBJ2-5; tentative D call: TRBD2 (6 bases). This CDR3 is 13 amino acids long. V dropped 6 bases and J dropped 4 bases, with 12 bases sitting between them. Germline assignment: CDR1 SNHLY and CDR2 FYNNEI. The CDR3 spells CASRAGGGETQYF. CDR3 coding DNA: TGTGCCAGCAGGGCCGGGGGTGGAGAGACCCAGTACTTC.

J is TRBJ2-1 and V is TRBV27; 9 nucleotides match TRBD2. Trimming at V came to 5 bases and at J to 7 bases, leaving 12 bases not matched to a gene. The germline gives CDR1 MNHEY, CDR2 SMNVEV (reference sequence). The CDR3 extends over 16 amino acids. CDR3 loop: CASSRWRWREGNEQFF. The CDR3 region has the DNA TGTGCCAGCAGTCGCTGGCGTTGGCGGGAGGGGAATGAGCAGTTCTTC.

This clone was seen a handful of times. This chain connects TRBV11-3 to TRBJ2-5; 10 bases map to TRBD1. CDR1 and CDR2 (germline): SGHNT, YENEEA. This CDR3 region has 15 residues. Unmatched junction bases numbered 7, after V lost 4 bases and J lost 5 bases. The CDR3 DNA is TGTGCCAGCAGCTCGACAGGGGGCTCGGGGGAGACCCAGTACTTC. As protein: CASSSTGGSGETQYF.

The chain couples TRBV5-1 to TRBJ2-7; D ambiguous. V lost 2 bases, J lost 3 bases, and 12 bases lay in between. The CDR3 covers 14 residues. Germline CDR1 and CDR2: SGHRS and YFSETQ. CDR3 bases: TGCGCCAGCAGCTTCTCAGGAAATGTCTACGAGCAGTACTTC. This codes for CASSFSGNVYEQYF.

The J gene is TRBJ2-4, the V gene TRBV7-9, with TRBD2 matching over 11 bases. The CDR3 has 17 residues. With 4 bases clipped from V and 6 bases from J, the junction kept 11 bases outside the gene matches. Germline loops: CDR1 SEHNR, CDR2 FQNEAQ (reference sequence). The CDR3 DNA sequence: TGTGCCAGCAGCTCTACCCTTAGCGGGAGGGCCCCAAACATTCAGTACTTC. Protein sequence: CASSSTLSGRAPNIQYF.

This clone was seen a single time. The rearrangement links TRBV25-1 to TRBJ2-7; 9 nucleotides align to TRBD1. The J segment lost 5 bases and the V segment lost 7 bases, leaving 15 bases of the junction unmatched. The germline gives CDR1 MGHDK, CDR2 SYGVNS. The CDR3 spans 16 residues. The CDR3 here is CASTDGPWDRVHEQYF. As DNA, the CDR3 is TGTGCCAGCACCGATGGACCTTGGGACAGGGTACACGAGCAGTACTTC.

The chain links TRBV18 to TRBJ2-2; D gene unclear. The V gene's germline CDR1 is KGHSH and CDR2 LQKENI. Deletions cut 8 bases from V and 6 bases from J, with 10 bases between. The CDR3 covers 12 residues. DNA for the CDR3: TGTGCCAGCCACAAAACCCCCGGGGAGCTGTTTTTT. Amino acid sequence: CASHKTPGELFF.

This clone was counted a single time. The genes are TRBV5-1 and TRBJ1-1; a weak D match, TRBD1 (5 bases). The length of the CDR3 is 14 residues. Trimming removed 2 bases at V and 2 bases at J, with 10 bases between. Germline-derived CDR1 and CDR2 are SGHRS and YFSETQ. CDR3 loop: CASSLFQGNTEAFF. The CDR3 nucleotides read TGCGCCAGCAGCTTATTCCAGGGTAACACTGAAGCTTTCTTT.

The chain has TRBV11-3 and TRBJ2-3; the D gene is possibly TRBD2 (7 bases). Germline V gives CDR1 SGHNT, CDR2 YENEEA. Trimming stripped 3 bases from V and 3 bases from J, with 22 bases between. The CDR3 totals 18 residues. The CDR3 protein is CASSFYRGAEVSTDTQYF. The CDR3 bases are TGTGCCAGCAGCTTCTACCGGGGGGCTGAAGTCTCTACAGATACGCAGTATTTT.

This clone has just one count. V and J are TRBV5-1 and TRBJ1-2; 7 positions agree with TRBD1. The CDR3 runs 17 residues. V lost 3 bases to trimming and J lost 8 bases; unmatched junction nucleotides: 19. The germline V gene has CDR1 SGHRS and CDR2 YFSETQ. The CDR3 loop reads CASSYYQGDTPYRGYTF. CDR3 sequence (DNA): TGCGCCAGCAGCTACTATCAGGGGGATACCCCTTATCGCGGCTACACCTTC.

This clone has only one observation. The rearrangement links TRBV21-1 to TRBJ1-4; no check of the table's D call, TRBD1, against the DNA was made. TRBV21-1 is shown as a pseudogene. The CDR3 runs 13 residues. In DNA, the CDR3 is TGTGCCAGCATGGACAGGTTTTTTGAAAAACTGTTTTTT. This codes for CASMDRFFEKLFF.

The rearrangement links TRBV6-5 to TRBJ2-7, with TRBD2 identical over 12 bases. This CDR3 is 15 amino acids long. The germline gives CDR1 MNHEY, CDR2 SVGAGI. V lost 6 bases to trimming and J lost 5 bases; unmatched junction nucleotides: 8. DNA for the CDR3: TGTGCCAGCAGCCAACTAGCGGGGGGCCGGGACGAGCAGTACTTC. This codes for CASSQLAGGRDEQYF.

V usage is TRBV19 and J usage is TRBJ1-4; 10 positions agree with TRBD1. With 4 bases clipped from V and 8 bases from J, the junction kept 7 bases outside the gene matches. The CDR3 is 15 amino acids. The germline V gene encodes CDR1 LNHDA and CDR2 SQIVND (reference sequence). CDR3 amino acids: CASSTGQGDSEKLFF. As DNA, the CDR3 is TGTGCCAGTAGTACCGGACAGGGGGATTCCGAAAAACTGTTTTTT.

This clone was recorded a few times. V and J are TRBV6-5 and TRBJ2-2; D is perhaps TRBD2 (5 bases). Germline V gene sequence: CDR1 MNHEY, CDR2 SVGAGI. Between the trimmed V and J ends, which lost 0 bases and 7 bases, there was a span of 15 bases. This CDR3 has 16 residues. CDR3 region: CASSYSGTRFGGELFF. CDR3 nucleotide sequence: TGTGCCAGCAGTTACTCCGGAACTAGATTCGGCGGGGAGCTGTTTTTT.